What follows are 6 T cell receptor beta chains derived from one specimen sequenced in a study of T cell responses to AZD1222 COVID-19 vaccine. Measured with immunoSEQ multiplex PCR; TCRdb has only the in-frame clones, and not every one. Of around 200,000 clones listed, about 91% are singletons. The input for sequencing was peripheral blood, taken on day 0 of AZD1222 vaccination. These receptors were obtained from an adult in good health.

This CDR3 reads CASSGDFRGVETQYF. The CDR3 region has the DNA TGCGCCAGCAGCGGGGACTTTAGGGGGGTGGAGACCCAGTACTTC. The V and J genes are TRBV5-1 and TRBJ2-5; perhaps D is TRBD1 or TRBD2 (6 bases each). The V end lost 4 bases, the J end lost 5 bases, and 18 bases lay between the germline ends. The CDR3 runs 15 residues. CDR1 and CDR2 (germline): SGHRS, YFSETQ.

The V call is TRBV5-1, the J call TRBJ1-5; D unclear. In germline, CDR1 is SGHRS, CDR2 YFSETQ. This CDR3 region has 14 residues. Trimming left V 0 bases short and J 6 bases short, with 10 bases between. The CDR3 loop is CASSLATGSQPQHF. The DNA for the CDR3 is TGCGCCAGCAGCTTGGCGACGGGGAGTCAGCCCCAGCATTTT.

The V gene is TRBV28, the J gene TRBJ2-2; TRBD1 might be the D (6 bases). Deletions cut 6 bases from V and 7 bases from J, with 15 bases between. Germline values: CDR1 MDHEN, CDR2 SYDVKM. This CDR3 spans 14 amino acids. CDR3 loop: CASSLRGILGELFF. CDR3 in DNA: TGTGCCAGCAGCTTAAGGGGGATACTCGGGGAGCTGTTTTTT.

This clone was seen a handful of times. Other DNA sequences in this specimen translate into the identical CDR3. V gene TRBV19 combines with J gene TRBJ2-1, with D unresolved. The CDR3 has 11 amino acids. Per the germline V gene, CDR1 is LNHDA and CDR2 is SQIVND (reference sequence). Trimming left V 8 bases short and J 6 bases short, with 8 bases between. CDR3 residues: CASSLFNEQFF. In nucleotides, the CDR3 is TGTGCCAGTTCTCTTTTCAATGAGCAGTTCTTC.

The genes are TRBV6-5 and TRBJ2-7; D might be TRBD2 (6 bases). Trimming left V 6 bases short and J 4 bases short, with 13 bases between. The CDR3 runs to 13 residues. In germline, CDR1 is MNHEY, CDR2 SVGAGI. This CDR3 reads CASSGKGGYEQYF. The CDR3 bases are TGTGCCAGCAGCGGTAAAGGAGGGTACGAGCAGTACTTC.

This chain connects TRBV27 to TRBJ2-1; possible D gene TRBD2, 6 bases. The CDR3 loop spans 12 amino acids. With 8 bases removed from V and 7 bases from J, the gap between germline ends came to 12 bases. Germline V lookup: CDR1 MNHEY, CDR2 SMNVEV (reference sequence). The chain's CDR3 is CASGRDPNEQFF. The CDR3 bases are TGTGCCAGCGGGCGGGACCCGAATGAGCAGTTCTTC.